Below, 12 T cell receptor beta chains from the same sample are listed, as sequenced in a study of identical twins. MiXCR, run by TCRdb on the 5' RACE reads, gives a single entry per CDR3 protein. The table lists 700,000 to 950,000 distinct CDR3 sequences, about 12% of them singletons. These sequences were also reported in another study, on yellow fever vaccine responses in identical twins.

The sequenced sample consisted of PBMCs. The receptors were gathered from a woman under 30 in good health.

This clonotype has more than one count but fewer than ten. The chain has TRBV7-9 and TRBJ2-1, with D unclear. This CDR3 has 14 residues. Trimming took 2 bases from V and 4 from J, leaving 9 bases between them. From germline, CDR1 is SEHNR and CDR2 FQNEAQ (reference sequence). The CDR3 DNA reads TGTGCCAGCAGCTTACTAGGGAATTACAATGAGCAGTTCTTC. It codes for CASSLLGNYNEQFF. Filled out from reference TRBV7-9 and TRBJ2-1, the complete variable domain reads DTGVSQNPRHKITKRGQNVTFRCDPISEHNRLYWYRQTLGQGPEFLTYFQNEAQLEKSRLLSDRFSAERPKGSFSTLEIQRTEQGDSAMYLCASSLLGNYNEQFFGPGTRLTVL.

This clonotype has only a few counts. The chain uses TRBV28 and TRBJ2-7; unclear D gene. V lost 7 bases to trimming and J lost 3 bases, with 10 bases between them. Germline V CDR1 and CDR2: MDHEN, SYDVKM. The CDR3 totals 12 residues. CDR3 nucleotide sequence: TGTGCCAGCAATTTGGGAAGCTACGAGCAGTACTTC. The encoded protein is CASNLGSYEQYF.

V is TRBV6-1 and J is TRBJ1-5, with 9 bases matching TRBD1. Germline V gene sequence: CDR1 MNHNS, CDR2 SASEGT. With 5 bases clipped from V and 6 bases from J, the junction kept 8 bases outside the gene matches. The CDR3 totals 15 residues. As DNA, the CDR3 is TGTGCCAGCAGTAATACAGGGGGCTTGTTTCAGCCCCAGCATTTT. The encoded protein is CASSNTGGLFQPQHF.

Only a few counts were recorded for this clonotype. This chain links TRBV14 with TRBJ1-6; 7 bases match TRBD1. V trimming: 5 bases; J trimming: 9 bases; junction bases outside the gene matches: 10. Germline V gene sequence: CDR1 SGHDN, CDR2 FVKESK. The CDR3 runs to 15 residues. The CDR3 DNA is TGTGCCAGCAGCGGGAGGGGGCTGAGGGGTTCACCCCTCCACTTT. It translates to CASSGRGLRGSPLHF.

The sample holds a few counts of this clonotype. The rearrangement joins TRBV6-5 to TRBJ1-5, with TRBD1 matching over 7 bases. V dropped 7 bases and J dropped 0; count of bases not matched to a gene: 12. CDR1 is MNHEY and CDR2 is SVGAGI in the germline V gene. This CDR3 comprises 17 residues. The CDR3 DNA reads as TGTGCCAGCACTTGGCAGGGGGGACTTAGTAGCAATCAGCCCCAGCATTTT. Amino acid sequence: CASTWQGGLSSNQPQHF.

CDR3: CASSEGGEGAGLNQPQHF. The DNA for the CDR3 is TGTGCCAGCAGTGAAGGGGGGGAGGGGGCAGGCCTCAATCAGCCCCAGCATTTT. The V gene is TRBV6-1, the J gene TRBJ1-5, with 7 bases fitting TRBD1. This CDR3 has 18 residues. V lost 1 base, J lost 3 bases, and 12 bases stayed unmatched. Germline V gene sequence: CDR1 MNHNS, CDR2 SASEGT.

Only a few counts were recorded for this clonotype. The V and J genes are TRBV6-1 and TRBJ2-1, with 9 bases identical to TRBD2. Germline CDR1 is MNHNS and CDR2 is SASEGT. This CDR3 comprises 15 residues. V was clipped by 5 bases and J by 7 bases; unmatched bases: 9. CDR3 nucleotide sequence: TGTGCCAGCAGTCCTGGACTAGCGCTAAGGAATGAGCAGTTCTTC. Translating gives CASSPGLALRNEQFF.

The DNA of the CDR3 is TGCAGCGTTGAGGGGCAAGTCTCCTACGAGCAGTACTTC. The encoded protein is CSVEGQVSYEQYF. The gene calls are TRBV29-1 and TRBJ2-7; weak D call: TRBD1 (5 bases). Deletions cut 3 bases from V and 0 bases from J, with 9 bases between. The CDR3 contains 13 residues. Germline CDR1 SQVTM, CDR2 ANQGSEA.

This chain links TRBV5-1 with TRBJ2-1, with D perhaps matching TRBD1 (5 bases). The germline CDR1 and CDR2 sequences are SGHRS and YFSETQ. V shed 4 bases and J shed 5 bases, with 16 bases lying between them. The CDR3 loop spans 15 amino acids. Here the CDR3 DNA reads TGCGCCAGCAGCCGTCAGGGCGATTTAGACAATGAGCAGTTCTTC. Translation gives CASSRQGDLDNEQFF.

This clonotype has more than one count but fewer than ten. The genes are TRBV29-1 and TRBJ2-1, with 10 positions matching TRBD2. Germline CDR1 is SQVTM and CDR2 is ANQGSEA. V was pared by 4 bases and J by 6 bases, with 6 bases of the junction left unmatched. The CDR3 contains 14 residues. The CDR3 region has the DNA TGCAGCGTTGGTCTGAGCGGGAGGGGCAATGAGCAGTTCTTC. This encodes CSVGLSGRGNEQFF.

Only a few counts were recorded for this clonotype. V and J are TRBV10-3 and TRBJ1-3; tentatively, D is TRBD1 (6 bases). The V gene's germline CDR1 is ENHRY and CDR2 SYGVKD. Trimming shortened V by 3 bases and J by 2 bases, and 11 bases separated the two germline ends. This CDR3 is built from 15 residues. The CDR3 spells CAISDLQGAGNTIYF. Here the CDR3 DNA reads TGTGCCATCAGTGACCTACAGGGTGCTGGAAACACCATATATTTT.

The CDR3 is CASSPGWGTQYF. CDR3 bases: TGTGCCAGCAGCCCCGGCTGGGGGACCCAGTACTTC. The gene calls are TRBV11-2 and TRBJ2-5; D ambiguous. In germline, CDR1 is SGHAT, CDR2 FQNNGV. Between the trimmed V and J ends, which lost 5 bases and 7 bases, there was a span of 11 bases. The CDR3 has 12 residues.